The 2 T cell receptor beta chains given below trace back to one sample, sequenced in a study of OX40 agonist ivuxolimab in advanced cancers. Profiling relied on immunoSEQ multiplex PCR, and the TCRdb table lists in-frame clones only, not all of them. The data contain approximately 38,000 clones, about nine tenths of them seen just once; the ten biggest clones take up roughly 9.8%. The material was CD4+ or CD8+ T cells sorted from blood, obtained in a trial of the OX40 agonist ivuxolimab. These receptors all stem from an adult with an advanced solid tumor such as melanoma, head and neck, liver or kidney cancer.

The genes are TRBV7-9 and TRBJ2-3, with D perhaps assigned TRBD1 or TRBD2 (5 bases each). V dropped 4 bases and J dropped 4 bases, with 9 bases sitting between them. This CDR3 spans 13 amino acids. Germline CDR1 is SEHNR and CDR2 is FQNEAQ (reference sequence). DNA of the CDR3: TGTGCCAGCAGCTACGGGACCCCAGATACGCAGTATTTT. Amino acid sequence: CASSYGTPDTQYF. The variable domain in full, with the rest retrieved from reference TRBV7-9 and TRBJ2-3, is DTGVSQNPRHKITKRGQNVTFRCDPISEHNRLYWYRQTLGQGPEFLTYFQNEAQLEKSRLLSDRFSAERPKGSFSTLEIQRTEQGDSAMYLCASSYGTPDTQYFGPGTRLTVL.

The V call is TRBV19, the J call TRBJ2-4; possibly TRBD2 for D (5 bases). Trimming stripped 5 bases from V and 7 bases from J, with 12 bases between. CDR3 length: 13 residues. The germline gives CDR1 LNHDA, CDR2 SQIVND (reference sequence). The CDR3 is CASSGESGNIQYF. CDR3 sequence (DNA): TGTGCCAGTAGTGGGGAGTCTGGGAACATTCAGTACTTC.